One sample yielded the 24 T cell receptor beta chains listed below, sequenced in a study of blood T cells in healthy people across ages. The use of a sample-barcoded 5' primer and a J-beta primer mix characterized a second PCR of about 7 to 12 cycles. TCRdb reanalysed the 5' RACE reads using MiXCR and keeps one entry per CDR3 protein. Of about 1.8 million distinct CDR3 sequences in the sample, about 50% are singletons; the top ten hold 2.1%. The sample comprised blood. Receptors originate from a woman aged 40 to 50 in good health.

The chain links TRBV6-5 to TRBJ2-1; 8 bases are a match to TRBD1. The assigned J gene may be wrong: the sequence end matches TRBJ2-7 better. The CDR3 is made up of 15 amino acids. Germline CDR1 MNHEY, CDR2 SVGAGI. The CDR3 region is CASTSGTGPYNEQYF. CDR3 in DNA: TGTGCCAGCACCTCCGGGACAGGACCCTACAATGAGCAGTACTTC.

The genes are TRBV9 and TRBJ2-1; possibly TRBD2 for D (5 bases). The CDR3 loop spans 16 amino acids. V was shortened by 0 bases and J by 3 bases, with 13 bases between the two germline ends. Germline V gene sequence: CDR1 SGDLS, CDR2 YYNGEE. DNA for the CDR3: TGTGCCAGCAGCGTAGGTGGGTCGGAGGTCTACAATGAGCAGTTCTTC. It specifies CASSVGGSEVYNEQFF.

The table lists this clonotype with a few counts. The chain links TRBV11-3 to TRBJ2-1, with a possible D match to TRBD1 (7 bases). V was trimmed by 2 bases and J by 2 bases, leaving 13 bases between them. CDR1 is SGHNT and CDR2 is YENEEA in the germline V gene. The CDR3 is made up of 16 amino acids. The CDR3 reads CASSLRGTDTYNEQFF. The CDR3, as DNA: TGTGCCAGCAGCTTACGGGGGACAGACACCTACAATGAGCAGTTCTTC. Complete variable domain (other parts from reference TRBV11-3 and TRBJ2-1): EAGVVQSPRYKIIEKKQPVAFWCNPISGHNTLYWYLQNLGQGPELLIRYENEEAVDDSQLPKDRFSAERLKGVDSTLKIQPAELGDSAVYLCASSLRGTDTYNEQFFGPGTRLTVL.

This clonotype has only a few counts. V gene TRBV12-3 or TRBV12-4 combines with J gene TRBJ2-7; TRBD1 aligns across 7 bases. Trimming cost V 6 bases and J 2 bases; bases outside gene matches: 10. CDR3 length: 15 amino acids. CDR3 in DNA: TGTGCCAGCAGCCGTGAACAGGGGTCGACCTACGAGCAGTACTTC. Its protein product is CASSREQGSTYEQYF.

This clonotype was counted a single time. The chain carries TRBV6-6 and TRBJ2-1; TRBD2 might be the D (6 bases). Germline V gene data show CDR1 as MNHNY and CDR2 as SVGAGI (reference sequence). The CDR3 has 13 residues. The V gene lost 5 bases and the J gene lost 9 bases, with 14 bases spanning the gap. The CDR3: CASSPKTSSEQFF. DNA for the CDR3: TGTGCCAGCAGTCCGAAGACTAGTAGTGAGCAGTTCTTC.

This clonotype was detected only a few times. The J gene is TRBJ2-1, the V gene TRBV6-6; TRBD2 aligns across 7 bases. The CDR3 contains 15 residues. CDR1 and CDR2 (germline): MNHNY, SVGAGI (reference sequence). With V trimmed by 6 bases and J by 7 bases, 12 bases remained unmatched. The CDR3 loop is CASRPGWGGDNEQFF. CDR3 bases: TGTGCCAGCAGGCCGGGGTGGGGGGGTGATAATGAGCAGTTCTTC.

A remark on this clonotype: A much larger clone is a single base away; this may be a read error. This sequence joins TRBV29-1 and TRBJ2-4; 9 bases match TRBD1. The last part of the DNA fits TRBJ2-5 better; the J call may be wrong. CDR1 is SQVTM and CDR2 is ANQGSEA in the germline V gene. This CDR3 spans 14 amino acids. For the CDR3, the DNA is TGCAGCGTGACCGAACAGGGGGCAACGGAGACCCAGTACTTC. It encodes CSVTEQGATETQYF.

V usage is TRBV3-1 and J usage is TRBJ2-3, with D perhaps matching TRBD1 (6 bases). Germline V lookup: CDR1 LGHDT, CDR2 YNNKEL (reference sequence). This CDR3 contains 14 residues. Trimming pared 1 base from V and 8 bases from J, leaving 13 bases between. CDR3 protein: CASSQGRSQGTQYF. CDR3 in DNA: TGTGCCAGCAGCCAAGGACGTTCACAGGGTACGCAGTATTTT.

This rearrangement joins TRBV28 to TRBJ2-4; perhaps TRBD1 as D (5 bases). V was shortened by 6 bases and J by 3 bases, with 9 bases between the two germline ends. The CDR3 covers 13 residues. Per germline, CDR1 MDHEN and CDR2 SYDVKM. CDR3 nucleotides: TGTGCCAGCAGCGGACACGTCAAAAACATTCAGTACTTC. It codes for CASSGHVKNIQYF.

V is TRBV14 and J is TRBJ2-5, with 7 bases lining up with TRBD2. In germline, CDR1 is SGHDN, CDR2 FVKESK. The CDR3 sequence is 16 residues long. Unmatched junction bases numbered 6, after V lost 0 bases and J lost 2 bases. As DNA, the CDR3 is TGTGCCAGCAGCCAAGAAGGGAGGGGTCGGCAAGAGACCCAGTACTTC. Its translation: CASSQEGRGRQETQYF. The full variable domain, its missing parts supplied by reference TRBV14 and TRBJ2-5, is EAGVTQFPSHSVIEKGQTVTLRCDPISGHDNLYWYRRVMGKEIKFLLHFVKESKQDESGMPNNRFLAERTGGTYSTLKVQPAELEDSGVYFCASSQEGRGRQETQYFGPGTRLLVL.

The chain couples TRBV12-3 or TRBV12-4 to TRBJ2-1; D may be TRBD2 (7 bases). Between the trimmed V and J ends, which lost 5 bases and 1 base, there was a span of 18 bases. The CDR3 totals 17 residues. The DNA for the CDR3 is TGTGCCAGCAGTCGAGCGGGACGGGGGACATCCTACAATGAGCAGTTCTTC. It codes for CASSRAGRGTSYNEQFF.

The chain has TRBV20-1 and TRBJ2-1; tentative D call: TRBD1 (5 bases). CDR1 and CDR2 from the germline V gene are DFQATT and SNEGSKA (reference sequence). The length of the CDR3 is 11 residues. Deletions cut 6 bases from V and 12 bases from J, with 15 bases between. CDR3 amino acids: CSAHKQTVQFF. In DNA, the CDR3 is TGCAGTGCGCACAAGCAGACAGTGCAGTTCTTC.

The sample holds many counts of this clonotype. This chain uses TRBV7-2 with TRBJ2-5, with D perhaps TRBD1 (5 bases). In germline, CDR1 is SGHTA, CDR2 FQGNSA. CDR3 length equals 14 residues. Trimming left V 2 bases short and J 2 bases short, with 9 bases between. The CDR3 is CASSLPTGQETQYF. DNA for the CDR3: TGTGCCAGCAGCTTACCAACAGGACAAGAGACCCAGTACTTC.

The chain joins TRBV7-8 to TRBJ2-5; 11 positions agree with TRBD1. Trimming removed 5 bases from V and 7 bases from J; junction bases left unmatched: 9. This CDR3 has 15 amino acids. Looked up from germline, CDR1 is SGHVS and CDR2 is FQNEAQ. The CDR3 is CASSVGTGGARTQYF. In DNA, the CDR3 is TGTGCCAGCAGCGTGGGGACAGGGGGTGCTCGGACCCAGTACTTC.

This clonotype was found a few times. J is TRBJ2-4 and V is TRBV19; 9 nucleotides line up with TRBD2. J was trimmed by 0 bases and V by 5 bases; bases with no gene match: 8. This CDR3 comprises 17 residues. Per the germline V gene, CDR1 is LNHDA and CDR2 is SQIVND (reference sequence). This CDR3 reads CASSGRGLALAKNIQYF. The CDR3 nucleotides read TGTGCCAGTAGTGGACGGGGACTAGCCCTAGCCAAAAACATTCAGTACTTC.

V is TRBV6-2 or TRBV6-3 and J is TRBJ2-1; tentatively, D is TRBD1 (5 bases). The J call may not be correct, given that the DNA end is closer to TRBJ2-7. The germline CDR1 and CDR2 sequences are MNHEY and SVGEGT. CDR3 length: 13 amino acids. In DNA, the CDR3 is TGTGCCAGCAGTTCACAGGCTTACAATGAGCAGTACTTC. Residues: CASSSQAYNEQYF.

The chain's CDR3 is CASRAVNYGYTF. The CDR3 DNA is TGTGCCAGCAGGGCCGTTAACTATGGCTACACCTTC. This sequence joins TRBV6-5 and TRBJ1-2; D gene uncertain. Germline loops: CDR1 MNHEY, CDR2 SVGAGI. The CDR3 is made up of 12 amino acids. The germline V and J ends were trimmed by 6 bases and 1 base, with 6 bases remaining between them.

The chain links TRBV6-2 or TRBV6-3 to TRBJ2-7; 10 bases map to TRBD2. V trimming: 3 bases; J trimming: 4 bases; junction bases outside the gene matches: 6. The V gene's germline CDR1 is MNHEY and CDR2 SVGEGT. This CDR3 has 15 residues. The CDR3 spells CASSYSLAGAYEQYF. DNA for the CDR3: TGTGCCAGCAGTTATAGCCTAGCGGGGGCATACGAGCAGTACTTC.

This chain connects TRBV27 to TRBJ2-5, with TRBD2 matching over 12 bases. This CDR3 has 18 amino acids. V was pared by 2 bases and J by 0 bases, with 7 bases of the junction left unmatched. Germline V gene data show CDR1 as MNHEY and CDR2 as SMNVEV (reference sequence). The CDR3 bases are TGTGCCAGCAGTTTAAAGTCTAGCGGGGGGGTTAACCAAGAGACCCAGTACTTC. It specifies CASSLKSSGGVNQETQYF.

The V gene is TRBV20-1, the J gene TRBJ2-3; 10 nucleotides agree with TRBD1. The CDR3 loop spans 15 amino acids. Germline assignment: CDR1 DFQATT and CDR2 SNEGSKA (reference sequence). V shed 6 bases and J 4 bases; nucleotides not matched to a gene: 10. The CDR3 sequence is CSAKPGQGLSDTQYF. The CDR3 nucleotides are TGCAGTGCGAAACCGGGACAGGGGCTTTCAGATACGCAGTATTTT.

The sample holds one count of this clonotype. The chain is built from TRBV24-1 and TRBJ2-2; TRBD2 matches at 11 bases. Germline loops: CDR1 KGHDR, CDR2 SFDVKD. The CDR3 extends over 17 amino acids. J gave up 6 bases and V 3 bases, and 8 bases lay outside the gene matches. The CDR3 spells CATSDDASGGQAGELFF. CDR3 bases: TGTGCCACCAGTGATGATGCTAGCGGGGGGCAGGCCGGGGAGCTGTTTTTT.

This clonotype showed up just a few times. CDR3 sequence (DNA): TGTGCCAGCAGTCGAAGCGGAGCGGGAGGAGAGACCCAGTACTTC. This gives the protein CASSRSGAGGETQYF. The J gene is TRBJ2-5, the V gene TRBV2; 9 bases align to TRBD2. This CDR3 region has 15 residues. CDR1 and CDR2 from the germline V gene are SNHLY and FYNNEI. With V trimmed by 5 bases and J by 4 bases, 8 bases remained unmatched. The whole variable domain, filled in from reference TRBV2 and TRBJ2-5, reads EPEVTQTPSHQVTQMGQEVILRCVPISNHLYFYWYRQILGQKVEFLVSFYNNEISEKSEIFDDQFSVERPDGSNFTLKIRSTKLEDSAMYFCASSRSGAGGETQYFGPGTRLLVL.

The gene calls are TRBV6-5 and TRBJ1-6; D is possibly TRBD1 (5 bases). The CDR3 totals 13 residues. V was cut by 2 bases and J by 9 bases, with 8 bases left in between. In germline, CDR1 is MNHEY, CDR2 SVGAGI. CDR3 residues: CASSYQGSSPLHF. CDR3 sequence (DNA): TGTGCCAGCAGTTACCAGGGAAGTTCACCCCTCCACTTT.

The J gene is TRBJ2-3, the V gene TRBV18, with TRBD2 matching 10 bases. Per the germline V gene, CDR1 is KGHSH and CDR2 is LQKENI. V shed 5 bases and J 4 bases; nucleotides not matched to a gene: 6. The CDR3 covers 15 residues. Here the CDR3 DNA reads TGTGCCAGCTCATACTATACTAGCGGGGCAGATACGCAGTATTTT. Amino acid sequence: CASSYYTSGADTQYF.